A selection of T cell receptor beta chains follows, all from one sample in a study of cytomegalovirus exposure and HLA in healthy donors. Libraries were prepared by immunoSEQ multiplex PCR; TCRdb keeps only in-frame clonotypes and omits some of them. The table records under 200,000 clones, roughly four fifths of them present only once. The sequencing input was PBMCs. These receptors were obtained from a man aged 18 to 30 in good health and CMV-seronegative. The CDR3 runs from the conserved cysteine through the conserved F or W. D genes are given only for firm matches. Not every row has a clone size; where given, it reads once, few, many or a size class.

v_gene	j_gene	d_gene	abundance	CDR3aa	CDR3nt
TRBV27	TRBJ1-1	-	-	CASRAQVNTEAFF	TGTGCCAGCAGGGCACAGGTGAACACTGAAGCTTTCTTT
TRBV18	TRBJ2-3	-	-	CASSPTQTDTQYF	TGTGCCAGCTCACCAACACAGACAGATACGCAGTATTTT
TRBV7-9	TRBJ2-1	-	-	CASSLIQGYNEQFF	TGTGCCAGCAGCTTAATCCAGGGCTACAATGAGCAGTTCTTC
TRBV27	TRBJ1-5	-	-	CASSPPGQPQHF	TGTGCCAGCAGTCCCCCGGGGCAGCCCCAGCATTTT
TRBV4-3	TRBJ2-2	-	-	CASSTPLPGELFF	TGCGCCAGCAGCACGCCACTACCCGGGGAGCTGTTTTTT
TRBV15	TRBJ2-7	TRBD1	once	CATSPQDRGVYEQHF	TGTGCCACCAGCCCCCAGGACAGGGGGGTCTACGAGCAGCACTTC
TRBV5-1	TRBJ2-7	TRBD2	-	CASSEVHAGATGSSYEQYF	TGCGCCAGCAGCGAGGTCCACGCGGGAGCCACCGGAAGCTCCTACGAGCAGTACTTC
TRBV14	TRBJ1-4	-	-	CASSPRGGVWGEKLFF	TGTGCCAGCAGCCCCCGTGGAGGGGTTTGGGGTGAAAAACTGTTTTTT
TRBV13	TRBJ1-2	-	-	CASSLGTGLGYTF	TGTGCCAGCAGCTTAGGTACAGGGCTTGGCTACACCTTC
TRBV7-2	TRBJ2-1	-	-	CASIIAPSSYNEQFF	TGTGCCAGCATCATAGCTCCTAGCTCCTACAATGAGCAGTTCTTC